The next 17 T cell receptor beta chains were all read from a single sample in a study of T-cell reconstitution after alpha-beta-depleted transplantation in children. Unique molecular identifiers tagged the TCRbeta library. Via MiXCR, TCRdb re-called the PCR reads, giving one row per CDR3 protein. The repertoire includes around 600,000 distinct CDR3 sequences, 10% to 13% of them detected once, and less than 5% sits in the top ten. Sequenced here: PBMCs from the stem cell graft donor, sampled from the stem cell graft. These TCRs come from a human donor who donated a stem cell graft to a child with acute myeloid leukemia.

This clonotype was observed at least ten times. The chain has TRBV5-1 and TRBJ2-1; D gene uncertain. The CDR3 runs to 14 residues. Per germline, CDR1 SGHRS and CDR2 YFSETQ. The V end was cut by 2 bases, the J end by 8 bases, with 14 bases between. CDR3 DNA sequence: TGCGCCAGCAGCTTCGACCAGAATGGATATGAGCAGTTCTTC. Translating gives CASSFDQNGYEQFF.

Only a few counts were recorded for this clonotype. This CDR3 reads CASSRRTSGNYEQYF. DNA for the CDR3: TGTGCCAGCAGCCGACGGACTAGCGGGAACTACGAGCAGTACTTC. The V and J genes are TRBV7-2 and TRBJ2-7; 12 bases match TRBD2. The length of the CDR3 is 15 residues. Germline V gene data show CDR1 as SGHTA and CDR2 as FQGNSA. V lost 5 bases to trimming and J lost 3 bases; unmatched junction nucleotides: 5.

The genes are TRBV29-1 and TRBJ2-7, with TRBD1 as a possible D gene (6 bases). Trimming cost V 2 bases and J 6 bases, with 17 bases left between them. CDR3 length: 14 residues. CDR1 SQVTM and CDR2 ANQGSEA come from the germline V gene. The CDR3, as DNA: TGCAGCGTTGAATCGGGCCAGGGGTCCGGCGAGCAGTACTTC. Its protein is CSVESGQGSGEQYF.

This clonotype was seen ten or more times. J is TRBJ1-2 and V is TRBV6-1; D uncertain. The CDR3 totals 13 residues. Germline-derived CDR1 and CDR2 are MNHNS and SASEGT. The ends were cut back, 6 bases at V and 4 bases at J, with 12 bases in the middle. CDR3 sequence reads: CASREDGFYGYTF. CDR3 sequence (DNA): TGTGCCAGCAGGGAGGACGGATTCTATGGCTACACCTTC.

As to this clonotype: One base away lies a much larger clone, so this may be a sequencing read error. The genes are TRBV5-1 and TRBJ2-1; 7 bases map to TRBD2. The germline gives CDR1 SGHRS, CDR2 YFSETQ. This CDR3 has 16 amino acids. V shed 0 bases, J shed 2 bases, and the junction held 5 bases outside the gene matches. The CDR3 loop is CASSLVVTSTYNEQFF. The CDR3 coding sequence is TGCGCCAGCAGCTTGGTTGTGACTAGCACCTACAATGAGCAGTTCTTC.

This clonotype showed up many times. This chain joins TRBV29-1 and TRBJ2-3, with D perhaps TRBD2 (6 bases). The CDR3 is 12 amino acids. The germline V gene encodes CDR1 SQVTM and CDR2 ANQGSEA. V was clipped by 7 bases and J by 0 bases, with 8 bases between them. In DNA, the CDR3 is TGCAGCGGTAGCGGTAGCACAGATACGCAGTATTTT. This codes for CSGSGSTDTQYF.

This clonotype was seen a few times. The chain has TRBV2 and TRBJ2-1; 10 nucleotides align to TRBD2. Per germline, CDR1 SNHLY and CDR2 FYNNEI. V was pared by 4 bases and J by 10 bases, with 10 bases of the junction left unmatched. This CDR3 is built from 15 residues. CDR3 nucleotide sequence: TGTGCCAGCAGTGCAGTCCTAGCGGGAGTGGTGGAGCAGTTCTTC. Its translation: CASSAVLAGVVEQFF.

The J gene is TRBJ2-2, the V gene TRBV7-6; no definite D call. Germline V gene data show CDR1 as SGHVS and CDR2 as FNYEAQ. V gave up 9 bases and J gave up 7 bases, with 21 bases separating them. The CDR3 spans 15 residues. Written as DNA, the CDR3 is TGTGCCAGTAAACGGACCGGAACCTCAAGCGGGGAGCTGTTTTTT. This gives the protein CASKRTGTSSGELFF.

In its sample, this clonotype was seen many times. The V gene is TRBV18, the J gene TRBJ2-2, with 8 nucleotides matching TRBD2. V trimming: 4 bases; J trimming: 4 bases; junction bases outside the gene matches: 5. Germline CDR1 KGHSH, CDR2 LQKENI. This CDR3 contains 15 residues. The CDR3 DNA reads TGTGCCAGCTCACAAAGCGGGAGTGTCACCGGGGAGCTGTTTTTT. Protein: CASSQSGSVTGELFF.

This clonotype came up many times. The rearrangement uses TRBV20-1 and TRBJ2-1; 8 nucleotides agree with TRBD2. This CDR3 has 17 residues. Germline lookup yields CDR1 DFQATT and CDR2 SNEGSKA (reference sequence). With V trimmed by 5 bases and J by 0 bases, 12 bases remained unmatched. The CDR3 loop is CSAPDRLARYSYNEQFF. The CDR3 DNA is TGCAGTGCTCCCGATCGACTAGCGCGATACTCCTACAATGAGCAGTTCTTC.

This clonotype was counted between two and nine times. This chain links TRBV27 with TRBJ2-5; D uncertain. CDR1 and CDR2 from the germline V gene are MNHEY and SMNVEV (reference sequence). This CDR3 spans 13 amino acids. Trimming pared 3 bases from V and 0 bases from J, leaving 5 bases between. The CDR3 loop is CASSFGDQETQYF. The CDR3 region has the DNA TGTGCCAGCAGTTTTGGGGACCAAGAGACCCAGTACTTC.

This clonotype was seen ten or more times. The chain carries TRBV27 and TRBJ2-6, with 7 nucleotides matching TRBD1. This CDR3 is built from 13 residues. The germline V gene has CDR1 MNHEY and CDR2 SMNVEV (reference sequence). The ends lost 4 bases at V and 12 bases at J; junction bases unmatched: 6. The DNA of the CDR3 is TGTGCCAGCAGTTCCAGACAGGGCGGCGTCCTGACTTTC. It codes for CASSSRQGGVLTF.

This clonotype was picked up many times. The gene calls are TRBV29-1 and TRBJ1-3; the D gene is possibly TRBD1 (5 bases). V was trimmed by 7 bases and J by 0 bases, leaving 13 bases between them. The CDR3 runs to 14 residues. CDR1 SQVTM and CDR2 ANQGSEA come from the germline V gene. CDR3 sequence (DNA): TGCAGCGGGGGGGGAGACTACTCTGGAAACACCATATATTTT. Translation gives CSGGGDYSGNTIYF.

The sample holds a few counts of this clonotype. The rearrangement uses TRBV6-5 and TRBJ2-7; 9 bases align to TRBD1. Germline lookup yields CDR1 MNHEY and CDR2 SVGAGI. The CDR3 totals 15 residues. The V gene end was trimmed by 4 bases and the J gene end by 4 bases; junction bases not matched to a gene: 8. CDR3 nucleotides: TGTGCCAGCAGTTTCGGGACAGGGAATCGGTACGAGCAGTACTTC. Protein product: CASSFGTGNRYEQYF.

This clonotype has ten or more counts. The genes are TRBV20-1 and TRBJ2-5; 7 bases fit TRBD2. The germline gives CDR1 DFQATT, CDR2 SNEGSKA (reference sequence). This CDR3 region has 12 residues. V lost 6 bases to trimming and J lost 5 bases; unmatched junction nucleotides: 6. The chain's CDR3 is CSAGGRLETQYF. The CDR3 DNA reads as TGCAGTGCGGGAGGGAGACTGGAGACCCAGTACTTC.

This chain links TRBV7-2 with TRBJ2-1, with a weak D call TRBD2 (6 bases). The length of the CDR3 is 16 residues. Trimming left V 2 bases short and J 5 bases short, with 16 bases between. CDR1 and CDR2 from the germline V gene are SGHTA and FQGNSA. The CDR3 bases are TGTGCCAGCAGCTTACGATCCGGAGGGCAACACAATGAGCAGTTCTTC. It translates to CASSLRSGGQHNEQFF.

This clonotype was counted only a few times. This chain uses TRBV14 with TRBJ2-5; 7 bases align to TRBD2. The V gene's germline CDR1 is SGHDN and CDR2 FVKESK. V was clipped by 1 base and J by 4 bases; unmatched bases: 9. This CDR3 is 16 amino acids long. The chain's CDR3 is CASSQVLASGGETQYF. DNA for the CDR3: TGTGCCAGCAGCCAAGTCTTGGCTAGCGGAGGAGAGACCCAGTACTTC.